The sequence of this TCR beta chain was determined in a study of identical twins. Broader study findings: Among out-of-frame alpha sequences shared by twins, low generation probability occurred in excess.

Comment on this clonotype: Its antigen is as yet unknown.

One entry per CDR3 protein results from TCRdb running MiXCR on the 5' RACE reads. The sample contains under 1 million distinct CDR3 sequences, about 12% of which appear only once. The V segment lost 3 bases and the J segment 2 bases; nucleotides outside the gene matches: 10. The CDR3 consists of 17 residues. The V gene's germline CDR1 is SGDLS and CDR2 YYNGEE. This sample also belongs to another study, concerning yellow fever vaccine responses in identical twins.

Sequencing was performed on PBMCs. The source is a woman between 18 and 29 years old in good health. The chain links TRBV9 to TRBJ2-1; 8 bases align to TRBD2. CDR3 residues: CASSASPGGHPYNEQFF. DNA for the CDR3: TGTGCCAGCAGCGCCTCCCCGGGGGGGCATCCCTACAATGAGCAGTTCTTC.